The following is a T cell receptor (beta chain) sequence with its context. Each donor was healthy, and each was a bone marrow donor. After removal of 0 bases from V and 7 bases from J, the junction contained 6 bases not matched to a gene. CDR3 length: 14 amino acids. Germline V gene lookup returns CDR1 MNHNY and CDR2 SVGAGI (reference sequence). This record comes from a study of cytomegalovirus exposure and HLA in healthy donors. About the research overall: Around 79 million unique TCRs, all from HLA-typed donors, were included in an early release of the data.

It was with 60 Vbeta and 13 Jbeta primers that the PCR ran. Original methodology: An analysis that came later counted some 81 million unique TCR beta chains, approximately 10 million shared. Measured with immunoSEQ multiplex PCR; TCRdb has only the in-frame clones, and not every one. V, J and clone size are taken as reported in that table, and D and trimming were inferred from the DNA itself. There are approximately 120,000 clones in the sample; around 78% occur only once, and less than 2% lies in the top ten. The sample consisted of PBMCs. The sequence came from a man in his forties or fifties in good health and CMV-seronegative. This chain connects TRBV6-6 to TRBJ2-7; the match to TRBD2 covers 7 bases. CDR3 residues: CASSYSREGAEQYF. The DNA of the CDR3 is TGTGCCAGCAGTTACTCGAGGGAGGGTGCAGAGCAGTACTTC.